This T cell receptor (beta chain) stems from a study of somatic mutations in T cells in chronic GVHD (TCRdb year 2020). Genomic DNA was isolated and then used for TCRbeta deep sequencing. The immunoSEQ assay, provided as a commercial service, was used for TCRbeta CDR3 sequencing and initial data processing. As for the original processing: Reads were demultiplexed, adapter and primer sequences were removed, similar clones were merged by frequency-ratio clustering, and V, D, J genes were annotated with IMGT. Drawn from immuneACCESS, this table holds only the in-frame rearrangements with V and J called that TCRdb kept. Clones are partly lost; checked studies trace under half to an unresolved V gene and leave the rest unexplained. That table gives V, J and clone size, and the DNA gave D and trimming. Here the sample has approximately 14,000 clones; around 73% occur a single time. The top ten hold about 30% of the sample.

V is shortened by 7 bases, J by 0 bases, and the region joining them spans 5 bases. CDR1 SGHDT and CDR2 YYEEEE were looked up in the germline V gene. The CDR3 has 13 amino acids, counting the end cysteine and phenylalanine. The entry retains the CDR3 DNA only, 39 bases that are in frame from base 1. For sorting, cells were stained with anti-CD3, anti-CD4, anti-CD8 and a Vbeta20 antibody from the IOTest Beta Mark kit and sorted on a FACSAria III to a purity above 97%. Peripheral blood was drawn into sodium heparin tubes, and mononuclear cells were separated by Ficoll-Paque PLUS density gradient centrifugation. Before TCRbeta deep sequencing, the CD4+ Vbeta20+, CD4+ Vbeta20-, and CD8+ T cell fractions were FACS-sorted. On this clone: The target of this receptor is not known. No base quality information exists; no much larger clone differs at one position.

Sequencing was performed on Vbeta20-negative CD4+ T cells from blood. Interpreted using the paper, the cell subset or site label stands for: CD4+ T cells sorted as TCR Vbeta20 negative by flow cytometry. The receptor comes from a male patient in his fifties or sixties with chronic graft-versus-host disease. A transplant means some T cells may be of graft donor rather than patient origin. The chain was built from TRBV5-6 and TRBJ2-6; no D segment can be confidently identified. The CDR3 amino acid sequence is: CASQSSGANVLTF. The sequenced DNA is TGTGCCAGCCAGTCCTCTGGGGCCAACGTCCTGACTTTC.